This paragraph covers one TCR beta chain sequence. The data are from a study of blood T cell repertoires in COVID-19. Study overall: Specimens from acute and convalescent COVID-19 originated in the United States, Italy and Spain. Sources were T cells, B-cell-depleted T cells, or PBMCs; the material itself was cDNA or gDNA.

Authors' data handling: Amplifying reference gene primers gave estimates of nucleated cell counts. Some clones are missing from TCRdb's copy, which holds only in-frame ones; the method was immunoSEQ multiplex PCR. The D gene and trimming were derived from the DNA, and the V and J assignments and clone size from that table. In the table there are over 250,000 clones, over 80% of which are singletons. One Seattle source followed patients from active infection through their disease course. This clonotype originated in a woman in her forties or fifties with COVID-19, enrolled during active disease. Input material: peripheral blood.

CDR3 residues: CASSGLAGAWSQETQYF. CDR3 DNA sequence: TGTGCCAGCAGCGGACTAGCGGGAGCCTGGAGCCAAGAGACCCAGTACTTC. The chain has TRBV2 and TRBJ2-5; 13 nucleotides line up with TRBD2. Germline V gene lookup returns CDR1 SNHLY and CDR2 FYNNEI. Losses at the gene ends were 6 bases for V and 1 base for J; bases not matched to a gene: 8. This CDR3 contains 17 residues.